One T cell receptor (beta chain) is described in this entry. The data were taken from a study of OX40 agonist ivuxolimab in advanced cancers. As for the study in general: Participants averaged approximately 65 years of age (range about 23 to 79) and were 82.7% male.

The CDR3 has 14 amino acids. Here immunoSEQ multiplex PCR was the method, and the copy in TCRdb shows in-frame clones only, minus some. The repertoire includes over 30,000 clones, around four fifths of them detected once, and 20% to 30% sits in the top ten. The TCR was taken from an adult with an advanced solid tumor such as melanoma, head and neck, liver or kidney cancer. Sequenced material: CD4+ or CD8+ T cells sorted from blood, taken in a trial of the OX40 agonist ivuxolimab. This chain links TRBV12-1 with TRBJ1-5. TRBV12-1 counts as a pseudogene. CDR3 nucleotides: TGTGCCCGCTGCCCGGGGGCAAGCAATCAGCCCCAGCATTTT. It translates to CARCPGASNQPQHF.